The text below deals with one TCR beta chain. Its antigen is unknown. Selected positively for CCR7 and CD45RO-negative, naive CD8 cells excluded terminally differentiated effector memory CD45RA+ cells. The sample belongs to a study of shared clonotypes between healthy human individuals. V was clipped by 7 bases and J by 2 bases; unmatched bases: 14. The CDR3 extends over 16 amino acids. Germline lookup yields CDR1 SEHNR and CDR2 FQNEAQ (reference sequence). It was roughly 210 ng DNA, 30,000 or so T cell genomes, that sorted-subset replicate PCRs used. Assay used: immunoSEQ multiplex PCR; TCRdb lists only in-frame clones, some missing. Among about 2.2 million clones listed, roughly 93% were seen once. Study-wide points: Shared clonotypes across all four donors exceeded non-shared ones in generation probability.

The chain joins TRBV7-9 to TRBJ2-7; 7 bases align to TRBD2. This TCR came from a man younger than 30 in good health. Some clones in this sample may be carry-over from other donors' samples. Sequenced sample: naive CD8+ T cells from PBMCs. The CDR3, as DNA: TGTGCCAGCAACAACCTCGTGGCTAGCGGAACCTACGAGCAGTACTTC. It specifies CASNNLVASGTYEQYF.